What follows are 25 T cell receptor beta chains derived from one specimen sequenced in a study of graft-versus-host responses after intestinal transplantation. For these receptors, no antigen is known. Sequencing used immunoSEQ multiplex PCR; TCRdb keeps in-frame clones, though not all of them. The sample lists roughly 34,000 clones, roughly 94% seen once, with around 0.2% in the top ten. Sequencing was performed on unstimulated CD4+ T cells sorted from spleen or lymph node cells, taken before transplant. These receptors were obtained from a human donor who was the organ donor for an intestinal transplant.

For the CDR3, the DNA is TGTGCCAGCAGCTACAGGGCTCCTGAAGCTTTCTTT. Its translation: CASSYRAPEAFF. The chain recombines TRBV7-9 with TRBJ1-1; D is possibly TRBD1 (6 bases). The germline V and J ends were trimmed by 4 bases and 6 bases, with 9 bases remaining between them. The CDR3 has 12 residues. The germline gives CDR1 SEHNR, CDR2 FQNEAQ (reference sequence).

The rearrangement links TRBV9 to TRBJ2-5; 9 positions match TRBD1. The V gene end was trimmed by 1 base and the J gene end by 1 base; junction bases not matched to a gene: 2. The CDR3 totals 15 residues. Per germline, CDR1 SGDLS and CDR2 YYNGEE. CDR3 bases: TGTGCCAGCAGCGTAACGACAGGGGGCCAAGAGACCCAGTACTTC. Encoded protein: CASSVTTGGQETQYF.

The gene calls are TRBV27 and TRBJ2-1; TRBD2 matches at 12 bases. The CDR3 has 16 residues. Unmatched junction bases numbered 8, after V lost 3 bases and J lost 8 bases. Germline-derived CDR1 and CDR2 are MNHEY and SMNVEV (reference sequence). CDR3 in DNA: TGTGCCAGCAGTTTTCTAGCGGGGGGGCCTTCGCATGAGCAGTTCTTC. It codes for CASSFLAGGPSHEQFF.

The rearrangement links TRBV12-1 to TRBJ2-5. TRBV12-1 is annotated as a pseudogene. There are 11 residues in the CDR3. CDR3 protein: CASSRRLLKDF. DNA for the CDR3: TGTGCCAGCAGCCGCCGCCTCCTTAAGGACTTC.

The rearrangement links TRBV5-8 to TRBJ1-2; D gene uncertain. The V and J ends lost 4 bases and 1 base respectively, with 11 bases between them. The CDR3 runs 14 residues. Germline CDR1 is SGHTS and CDR2 is YDEGEE. The CDR3 is CASSIRTVNYGYTF. The CDR3 coding sequence is TGTGCCAGCAGCATTAGGACGGTTAACTATGGCTACACCTTC.

The chain recombines TRBV7-8 with TRBJ1-1; 8 nucleotides agree with TRBD1. CDR1 SGHVS and CDR2 FQNEAQ come from the germline V gene. The CDR3 consists of 13 residues. V trimming: 5 bases; J trimming: 4 bases; junction bases outside the gene matches: 3. DNA of the CDR3: TGTGCCAGCAGCACCACAGGGGGCACTGAAGCTTTCTTT. This translates into CASSTTGGTEAFF.

The V gene is TRBV6-1, the J gene TRBJ1-2; 8 bases agree with TRBD1. Germline CDR1 reads MNHNS; CDR2 reads SASEGT. The trim removed 2 bases at V and 4 bases at J, leaving 12 bases unmatched. CDR3 size: 17 residues. CDR3 loop: CASSERSLRTGLYGYTF. The CDR3 DNA reads TGTGCCAGCAGTGAAAGATCCTTGAGGACAGGGCTCTATGGCTACACCTTC.

The V call is TRBV4-3, the J call TRBJ1-6, with 8 nucleotides matching TRBD1. The germline gives CDR1 LGHNA, CDR2 YSLEER. This CDR3 has 16 residues. V gave up 0 bases and J gave up 9 bases; unmatched junction bases: 7. The CDR3, as DNA: TGCGCCAGCAGCCAAGATCATCGGGACAGGATTTCACCCCTCCACTTT. Amino acid sequence: CASSQDHRDRISPLHF.

This rearrangement joins TRBV4-1 to TRBJ2-7; 9 nucleotides align to TRBD1. CDR3 length equals 15 residues. Germline V CDR1 and CDR2: MGHRA, YSYEKL. V lost 1 base to trimming and J lost 5 bases; unmatched junction nucleotides: 6. CDR3 in amino acids: CASSQVTGGSDEQYF. CDR3 nucleotide sequence: TGCGCCAGCAGCCAAGTAACAGGGGGCTCGGACGAGCAGTACTTC.

The genes are TRBV5-4 and TRBJ1-6; D is unresolved. The germline CDR1 and CDR2 sequences are SGHNT and YYREEE (reference sequence). The CDR3 has 16 amino acids. Deletions cut 0 bases from V and 5 bases from J, with 12 bases between. Here the CDR3 DNA reads TGTGCCAGCAGCTTGGTTCGGGGAGGGAATAATTCACCCCTCCACTTT. Translation: CASSLVRGGNNSPLHF.

The chain couples TRBV6-5 to TRBJ1-6; the D is unclear. The CDR3 length is 16 residues. Trimming left V 2 bases short and J 5 bases short, with 13 bases between. The germline V gene has CDR1 MNHEY and CDR2 SVGAGI. CDR3 coding DNA: TGTGCCAGCAGTTACGAGGGAGGCCCACATAATTCACCCCTCCACTTT. It is translated as CASSYEGGPHNSPLHF.

CDR3 protein: CASSKASQGVGQPQHF. In DNA, the CDR3 is TGTGCCAGCAGCAAAGCAAGTCAGGGGGTCGGACAGCCCCAGCATTTT. The chain uses TRBV21-1 and TRBJ1-5; TRBD1 is the table's D call, not checked against the DNA. TRBV21-1 is an annotated pseudogene. This CDR3 comprises 16 residues.

Written as DNA, the CDR3 is TGTGCCAGCAGTGAAGCGGGGACGGTAGATGAGCAGTTCTTC. Its protein is CASSEAGTVDEQFF. This sequence joins TRBV6-1 and TRBJ2-1; TRBD1 or TRBD2 may be the D gene (5 bases each). V dropped 0 bases and J dropped 8 bases, with 11 bases sitting between them. From germline, CDR1 is MNHNS and CDR2 SASEGT. The CDR3 has 14 residues.

CDR3 region: CASSLDPGSNSPLHF. The CDR3 nucleotides read TGTGCCAGCAGCTTAGACCCAGGGAGTAATTCACCCCTCCACTTT. The chain recombines TRBV7-2 with TRBJ1-6; weak D call: TRBD1 (5 bases). This CDR3 has 15 residues. Germline V CDR1 and CDR2: SGHTA, FQGNSA. The V and J ends lost 1 base and 6 bases respectively, with 10 bases between them.

With regard to this clone: A junction end diverges from the germline sequence, so it may reflect a read error. CDR3 nucleotide sequence: TGCGCCAGCAGCCAAGATCCGGCCACTGAAGCTCTCTTT. It codes for CASSQDPATEALF. The chain employs TRBV4-1 and TRBJ1-1; D unclear. Per the germline V gene, CDR1 is MGHRA and CDR2 is YSYEKL. The CDR3 covers 13 residues.

The chain is built from TRBV5-4 and TRBJ1-6; no definite D call. The CDR3 is 14 amino acids. Germline V gene lookup returns CDR1 SGHNT and CDR2 YYREEE (reference sequence). V lost 2 bases, J lost 3 bases, and 6 bases lay in between. CDR3 protein: CASSFLLYNSPLHF. CDR3 DNA: TGTGCCAGCAGCTTCCTTCTCTATAATTCACCCCTCCACTTT.

The gene calls are TRBV7-9 and TRBJ1-4, with D tentatively TRBD1 (5 bases). V gave up 1 base and J gave up 4 bases, with 13 bases separating them. This CDR3 is 16 amino acids long. Germline CDR1 reads SEHNR; CDR2 reads FQNEAQ (reference sequence). Here the CDR3 reads CASSLGQTDLNEKLFF. CDR3 sequence (DNA): TGTGCCAGCAGCTTAGGACAGACCGACCTTAATGAAAAACTGTTTTTT. Full variable domain (remainder filled in from reference TRBV7-9 and TRBJ1-4): DTGVSQNPRHKITKRGQNVTFRCDPISEHNRLYWYRQTLGQGPEFLTYFQNEAQLEKSRLLSDRFSAERPKGSFSTLEIQRTEQGDSAMYLCASSLGQTDLNEKLFFGSGTQLSVL.

The chain has TRBV4-1 and TRBJ1-1; tentative D call: TRBD1 (5 bases). V lost 1 base, J lost 0 bases, and 9 bases lay in between. Germline V gene data show CDR1 as MGHRA and CDR2 as YSYEKL. The CDR3 extends over 15 amino acids. The CDR3 bases are TGCGCCAGCAGCCAAGTCAGGGTCATGAACACTGAAGCTTTCTTT. This sequence encodes CASSQVRVMNTEAFF.

The chain joins TRBV28 to TRBJ1-5; 9 bases fit TRBD1. The germline CDR1 and CDR2 sequences are MDHEN and SYDVKM. J lost 3 bases, V lost 6 bases, and 9 bases had no gene match. This CDR3 region has 16 residues. CDR3 bases: TGTGCCAGCAGGGGCGGGACAGGGCCCTCCAATCAGCCCCAGCATTTT. Its protein is CASRGGTGPSNQPQHF. Based on the CDR3 plus reference TRBV28 and TRBJ1-5, the full variable domain is DVKVTQSSRYLVKRTGEKVFLECVQDMDHENMFWYRQDPGLGLRLIYFSYDVKMKEKGDIPEGYSVSREKKERFSLILESASTNQTSMYLCASRGGTGPSNQPQHFGDGTRLSIL.

This chain joins TRBV7-8 and TRBJ1-2, with 8 bases aligning to TRBD1. The V segment lost 5 bases and the J segment 2 bases; nucleotides outside the gene matches: 7. The CDR3 has 15 residues. The germline gives CDR1 SGHVS, CDR2 FQNEAQ. The CDR3 region is CASSRRGQENYGYTF. CDR3 coding DNA: TGTGCCAGCAGCCGGCGGGGACAGGAAAACTATGGCTACACCTTC.

The chain has TRBV6-1 and TRBJ2-3; D is ambiguous. V lost 2 bases, J lost 0 bases, and 12 bases lay in between. Germline assignment: CDR1 MNHNS and CDR2 SASEGT. CDR3 length: 16 residues. The CDR3 sequence is CASSEYGRASTDTQYF. CDR3 coding DNA: TGTGCCAGCAGTGAATACGGGCGAGCTAGCACAGATACGCAGTATTTT.

This chain links TRBV11-3 with TRBJ1-1, with D unresolved. The CDR3 extends over 15 amino acids. Trimming took 8 bases from V and 3 from J, leaving 19 bases between them. Germline CDR1 and CDR2: SGHNT and YENEEA. The CDR3 loop is CASAKGRGSDTEAFF. The CDR3 DNA is TGTGCCAGCGCTAAGGGTAGAGGCTCGGACACTGAAGCTTTCTTT.

This chain links TRBV2 with TRBJ2-3; D is tentatively TRBD1 or TRBD2 (5 bases each). Germline CDR1 SNHLY, CDR2 FYNNEI. The CDR3 totals 15 residues. V was shortened by 8 bases and J by 4 bases, with 19 bases between the two germline ends. CDR3 coding DNA: TGTGCCAGCTGCCGGAAGGGGCCGCGGGCAGATACGCAGTATTTT. As protein: CASCRKGPRADTQYF.

This chain uses TRBV28 with TRBJ1-3, with D possibly matching TRBD1 (5 bases). The germline gives CDR1 MDHEN, CDR2 SYDVKM. Trimming removed 5 bases at V and 4 bases at J, with 18 bases between. The CDR3 is 16 amino acids. The CDR3 spells CASSPRTWRGGNTIYF. CDR3 nucleotide sequence: TGTGCCAGCAGTCCTAGAACGTGGAGGGGAGGAAACACCATATATTTT.

This clone appeared a single time. The chain links TRBV27 to TRBJ1-6; D gene uncertain. The V and J ends lost 8 bases and 6 bases respectively, with 17 bases between them. The CDR3 sequence is 15 residues long. Germline CDR1 reads MNHEY; CDR2 reads SMNVEV (reference sequence). The CDR3 coding sequence is TGTGCCAGCGCCCTCGAAGGACGGATTAATTCACCCCTCCACTTT. Protein: CASALEGRINSPLHF.